A single sample is the source of the 24 T cell receptor beta chains below, sequenced in a study of blood T cell repertoires in COVID-19. Here immunoSEQ multiplex PCR was the method, and the copy in TCRdb shows in-frame clones only, minus some. The data show about 150,000 clones, with about 73% seen just once and about 1.8% held by the top ten. The sequenced sample consisted of peripheral blood. Receptors originate from a man older than 75 with acute or convalescent COVID-19.

This clone was observed a handful of times. This chain joins TRBV7-2 and TRBJ2-1, with TRBD2 matching 8 bases. The CDR3 runs to 16 residues. Germline V gene data show CDR1 as SGHTA and CDR2 as FQGNSA. Germline trimming cut 1 base from V and 1 base from J; bases unmatched to any gene: 3. This CDR3 is CASSLDGGASYNEQFF. Here the CDR3 DNA reads TGTGCCAGCAGCTTAGACGGGGGGGCATCCTACAATGAGCAGTTCTTC.

The CDR3 bases are TGTGCCAGCAGGGACTCGACAGGTCCAAATGAAAAACTGTTTTTT. Its protein product is CASRDSTGPNEKLFF. The chain employs TRBV2 and TRBJ1-4, with a tentative D call TRBD1 (6 bases). The V end was cut by 6 bases, the J end by 5 bases, with 16 bases between. Looked up from germline, CDR1 is SNHLY and CDR2 is FYNNEI. The CDR3 runs 15 residues. Together with reference TRBV2 and TRBJ1-4, the CDR3 gives the full variable domain: EPEVTQTPSHQVTQMGQEVILRCVPISNHLYFYWYRQILGQKVEFLVSFYNNEISEKSEIFDDQFSVERPDGSNFTLKIRSTKLEDSAMYFCASRDSTGPNEKLFFGSGTQLSVL.

The sample holds a few counts of this clone. The gene calls are TRBV19 and TRBJ2-6; no firm D call. Between the trimmed V and J ends, which lost 4 bases and 0 bases, there was a span of 7 bases. The CDR3 sequence is 15 residues long. The V gene's germline CDR1 is LNHDA and CDR2 SQIVND (reference sequence). In DNA, the CDR3 is TGTGCCAGTAGTAAAGGAGACTCTGGGGCCAACGTCCTGACTTTC. Its translation: CASSKGDSGANVLTF.

The gene calls are TRBV4-1 and TRBJ1-5; weak D call: TRBD1 (6 bases). CDR3 length equals 15 residues. Looked up from germline, CDR1 is MGHRA and CDR2 is YSYEKL. The V and J ends lost 2 bases and 9 bases respectively, with 17 bases between them. In DNA, the CDR3 is TGCGCCAGCAGCCAACCCCGGGGGGCCCGTGGGCCCCAGCATTTT. Its protein is CASSQPRGARGPQHF.

This rearrangement joins TRBV6-5 to TRBJ1-4, with D possibly TRBD1 on 6 matching bases. CDR3 size: 15 residues. Germline V gene data show CDR1 as MNHEY and CDR2 as SVGAGI. V lost 3 bases and J lost 2, with 10 bases in between. CDR3 coding DNA: TGTGCCAGCAGTTATACGACAGGCACTAATGAAAAACTGTTTTTT. It translates to CASSYTTGTNEKLFF.

The CDR3 spells CASSYRGGDTEAFF. Here the CDR3 DNA reads TGTGCCAGCAGCTACCGGGGGGGGGACACTGAAGCTTTCTTT. J is TRBJ1-1 and V is TRBV7-2; a weak D match, TRBD1 (5 bases). This CDR3 is built from 14 residues. V was cut by 4 bases and J by 3 bases, with 12 bases left in between. Germline assignment: CDR1 SGHTA and CDR2 FQGNSA. The complete variable domain, with remaining parts taken from reference TRBV7-2 and TRBJ1-1, reads GAGVSQSPSNKVTEKGKDVELRCDPISGHTALYWYRQSLGQGLEFLIYFQGNSAPDKSGLPSDRFSAERTGGSVSTLTIQRTQQEDSAVYLCASSYRGGDTEAFFGQGTRLTVV.

The chain joins TRBV12-3 or TRBV12-4 to TRBJ1-5, with D possibly matching TRBD1 (5 bases). The length of the CDR3 is 13 residues. V lost 3 bases, J lost 7 bases, and 10 bases lay in between. CDR3 protein: CASSFYGGQPQHF. CDR3 DNA sequence: TGTGCCAGCAGTTTTTATGGGGGGCAGCCCCAGCATTTT.

The chain joins TRBV5-8 to TRBJ1-2; D call uncertain. This CDR3 comprises 12 residues. CDR1 and CDR2 from the germline V gene are SGHTS and YDEGEE. V lost 4 bases to trimming and J lost 4 bases, with 8 bases between them. CDR3 protein: CASSPRSYGYTF. CDR3 DNA: TGTGCCAGCAGCCCCCGGTCCTATGGCTACACCTTC. The whole variable domain, remainder taken from reference TRBV5-8 and TRBJ1-2, is EAGVTQSPTHLIKTRGQQATLRCSPISGHTSVYWYQQALGLGLQFLLWYDEGEERNRGNFPPRFSGRQFPNYSSELNVNALELEDSALYLCASSPRSYGYTFGSGTRLTVV.

V gene TRBV5-6 combines with J gene TRBJ1-3; D gene uncertain. The CDR3 is 13 residues long. V lost 1 base to trimming and J lost 8 bases, with 10 bases between them. Germline assignment: CDR1 SGHDT and CDR2 YYEEEE. CDR3 DNA: TGTGCCAGCAGCTTGAAGAGGGCGCACACCATATATTTT. Its protein product is CASSLKRAHTIYF.

The genes are TRBV29-1 and TRBJ2-1, with D possibly TRBD1 on 5 matching bases. Deletions cut 6 bases from V and 4 bases from J, with 16 bases between. The CDR3 runs 14 residues. The V gene's germline CDR1 is SQVTM and CDR2 ANQGSEA. This CDR3 is CSVEHRPLYNEQFF. DNA for the CDR3: TGCAGCGTGGAACACAGGCCCTTATACAATGAGCAGTTCTTC.

V gene TRBV6-5 combines with J gene TRBJ1-1, with a tentative D call TRBD1 (5 bases). Germline loops: CDR1 MNHEY, CDR2 SVGAGI. The CDR3 covers 16 residues. V lost 2 bases to trimming and J lost 1 base, with 14 bases between them. The CDR3 sequence: CASSYGALGGNTEAFF. As DNA, the CDR3 is TGTGCCAGCAGTTACGGGGCACTTGGTGGGAACACTGAAGCTTTCTTT.

The V gene is TRBV5-4, the J gene TRBJ1-4; 7 positions match TRBD1. Germline CDR1 and CDR2: SGHNT and YYREEE (reference sequence). V was pared by 4 bases and J by 5 bases, with 5 bases of the junction left unmatched. This CDR3 has 14 residues. The CDR3 sequence is CASSITGDNEKLFF. In DNA form, the CDR3 reads TGTGCCAGCAGCATTACAGGGGACAATGAAAAACTGTTTTTT.

The CDR3 loop reads CASSKGRQNNEQFF. Written as DNA, the CDR3 is TGTGCCAGCAGCAAGGGTCGACAGAACAATGAGCAGTTCTTC. The rearrangement joins TRBV9 to TRBJ2-1; D is possibly TRBD1 (5 bases). Germline V gives CDR1 SGDLS, CDR2 YYNGEE. The CDR3 has 14 amino acids. The V gene lost 4 bases and the J gene lost 5 bases, with 13 bases spanning the gap.

This chain uses TRBV6-5 with TRBJ2-5, with 9 bases matching TRBD1. Germline values: CDR1 MNHEY, CDR2 SVGAGI. Trimming removed 5 bases from V and 6 bases from J; junction bases left unmatched: 7. This CDR3 contains 14 residues. CDR3 region: CASSRDRARQTQYF. Here the CDR3 DNA reads TGTGCCAGCAGTCGGGACAGGGCTCGGCAGACCCAGTACTTC.

This chain joins TRBV5-1 and TRBJ1-3; D ambiguous. Trimming left V 0 bases short and J 0 bases short, with 16 bases between. This CDR3 is built from 18 residues. Germline V gene lookup returns CDR1 SGHRS and CDR2 YFSETQ. The CDR3 sequence is CASSLAERARPSGNTIYF. CDR3 in DNA: TGCGCCAGCAGCTTGGCGGAGCGGGCGCGCCCCTCTGGAAACACCATATATTTT.

The rearrangement links TRBV4-3 to TRBJ1-6; weak D call: TRBD1 (6 bases). The CDR3 spans 17 residues. Looked up from germline, CDR1 is LGHNA and CDR2 is YSLEER. V lost 4 bases and J 2 bases, leaving 15 bases between the germline ends. The CDR3 spells CASSLLGGDTYNSPLHF. In DNA, the CDR3 is TGCGCCAGCAGCCTTCTTGGTGGGGACACCTATAATTCACCCCTCCACTTT.

The chain uses TRBV5-8 and TRBJ1-1; TRBD1 aligns across 7 bases. CDR1 SGHTS and CDR2 YDEGEE come from the germline V gene. The junction had 3 bases not matched to a gene; V was cut back by 0 bases and J by 4 bases. CDR3 length: 14 amino acids. The chain's CDR3 is CASSLGAGGTEAFF. The CDR3 region has the DNA TGTGCCAGCAGCTTGGGCGCAGGGGGCACTGAAGCTTTCTTT. Using reference TRBV5-8 and TRBJ1-1 for the parts outside the CDR3, the full variable domain is EAGVTQSPTHLIKTRGQQATLRCSPISGHTSVYWYQQALGLGLQFLLWYDEGEERNRGNFPPRFSGRQFPNYSSELNVNALELEDSALYLCASSLGAGGTEAFFGQGTRLTVV.

The chain is built from TRBV4-2 and TRBJ2-1; 15 bases map to TRBD2. V shed 3 bases and J 4 bases; nucleotides not matched to a gene: 4. Germline V lookup: CDR1 LGHNA, CDR2 YNFKEQ. The CDR3 extends over 17 amino acids. CDR3 residues: CASSHSGLAGGYNEQFF. In DNA, the CDR3 is TGTGCCAGCAGCCACTCCGGACTAGCGGGGGGGTACAATGAGCAGTTCTTC.

This clone was recorded only once. The chain recombines TRBV19 with TRBJ1-5, with a possible D match to TRBD1 (6 bases). The germline gives CDR1 LNHDA, CDR2 SQIVND (reference sequence). V was trimmed by 1 base and J by 3 bases, leaving 7 bases between them. The CDR3 has 14 amino acids. This CDR3 reads CASSIGTDNQPQHF. CDR3 in DNA: TGTGCCAGTAGTATAGGGACAGACAATCAGCCCCAGCATTTT.

This clone was seen more than once but under ten times. The chain's CDR3 is CASSHWLGRDPGELFF. CDR3 DNA sequence: TGTGCCAGCAGCCATTGGCTGGGCAGGGATCCCGGGGAGCTGTTTTTT. The chain is built from TRBV5-8 and TRBJ2-2, with D possibly being TRBD1 (5 bases). Germline V CDR1 and CDR2: SGHTS, YDEGEE. The CDR3 has 16 residues. With 4 bases removed from V and 6 bases from J, the gap between germline ends came to 19 bases.

The V call is TRBV11-2, the J call TRBJ1-1; TRBD1 matches 7 bases. CDR3 length equals 13 residues. V was pared by 5 bases and J by 11 bases, with 11 bases of the junction left unmatched. The germline gives CDR1 SGHAT, CDR2 FQNNGV. The CDR3, as DNA: TGTGCCAGCAGCATGGGACAGCCTTCGGAGGCTTTCTTT. Its protein product is CASSMGQPSEAFF.

The chain recombines TRBV27 with TRBJ2-5; 7 bases fit TRBD2. CDR1 MNHEY and CDR2 SMNVEV come from the germline V gene (reference sequence). Trimming took 4 bases from V and 5 from J; bases not matched to a gene: 10. The CDR3 is 15 amino acids. The CDR3 DNA follows: TGTGCCAGCAGTTACCGAGCGGGGTGGGGGGAGACCCAGTACTTC. Protein product: CASSYRAGWGETQYF.

CDR3 in DNA: TGCGCCAGCAGCTTCATCGGGTCCGCCGAATATACGCAGTATTTT. This gives the protein CASSFIGSAEYTQYF. J is TRBJ2-3 and V is TRBV5-1, with D unresolved. The CDR3 has 15 residues. Germline CDR1 SGHRS, CDR2 YFSETQ. V was shortened by 2 bases and J by 7 bases, with 17 bases between the two germline ends. Full variable domain (missing parts from reference TRBV5-1 and TRBJ2-3): KAGVTQTPRYLIKTRGQQVTLSCSPISGHRSVSWYQQTPGQGLQFLFEYFSETQRNKGNFPGRFSGRQFSNSRSEMNVSTLELGDSALYLCASSFIGSAEYTQYFGPGTRLTVL.

The rearrangement joins TRBV5-1 to TRBJ1-2; no firm D call. Germline CDR1 SGHRS, CDR2 YFSETQ. The V end lost 0 bases, the J end lost 4 bases, and 7 bases lay between the germline ends. The CDR3 covers 13 residues. The CDR3 loop reads CASSLERAYGYTF. DNA for the CDR3: TGCGCCAGCAGCTTGGAGAGGGCCTATGGCTACACCTTC.